Listed below are T cell receptor beta chains from one sample, sequenced in a study of blood T cell repertoires in COVID-19. Clones were read by immunoSEQ multiplex PCR, and TCRdb kept only the in-frame ones, dropping some. This table holds about 76,000 clones, 75% to 90% found once. Sequenced: peripheral blood. These receptors all stem from a human donor in a cohort sampled during active COVID-19. Each CDR3 is given with its conserved first and last residue. The order of the fields is J gene, clone size, CDR3 length, V gene, D gene, CDR3 protein, CDR3 DNA. The D gene is left open where the match is weak. Only part of the rows carry a size: once, few, many, or a class if the clone is expanded.

j_call: TRBJ2-7
clone_size: NA
cdr3_length: 13
v_call: TRBV7-8
d_call: NA
cdr3_aa: CASSLTNSYEQYF
cdr3_nt: TGTGCCAGCAGCTTAACTAACTCCTACGAGCAGTACTTC

j_call: TRBJ1-2
clone_size: NA
cdr3_length: 16
v_call: TRBV15
d_call: TRBD1
cdr3_aa: CATSRGYSGQGYGYTF
cdr3_nt: TGTGCCACCAGCAGAGGCTATTCGGGACAGGGTTACGGCTACACCTTC

j_call: TRBJ2-1
clone_size: many
cdr3_length: 15
v_call: TRBV6-5
d_call: TRBD2
cdr3_aa: CASSPRTSSYNEQFF
cdr3_nt: TGTGCCAGCAGCCCCCGGACTAGCTCCTACAATGAGCAGTTCTTC

j_call: TRBJ2-1
clone_size: NA
cdr3_length: 16
v_call: TRBV9
d_call: TRBD2
cdr3_aa: CASSALGTSGTGEQFF
cdr3_nt: TGTGCCAGCAGCGCGCTAGGGACTAGCGGGACGGGTGAGCAGTTCTTC

j_call: TRBJ2-1
clone_size: NA
cdr3_length: 12
v_call: TRBV18
d_call: TRBD1
cdr3_aa: CASSPDRVEQFF
cdr3_nt: TGTGCCAGCTCACCGGACAGGGTTGAGCAGTTCTTC

j_call: TRBJ2-1
clone_size: NA
cdr3_length: 14
v_call: TRBV6-6
d_call: NA
cdr3_aa: CASSSPGTYNEQFF
cdr3_nt: TGTGCCAGCAGTAGCCCGGGGACTTACAATGAGCAGTTCTTC

j_call: TRBJ1-4
clone_size: NA
cdr3_length: 16
v_call: TRBV5-4
d_call: NA
cdr3_aa: CASSAGGSATNEKLFF
cdr3_nt: TGTGCCAGCAGCGCGGGGGGTTCCGCAACTAATGAAAAACTGTTTTTT

j_call: TRBJ1-6
clone_size: NA
cdr3_length: 16
v_call: TRBV7-2
d_call: TRBD1
cdr3_aa: CASSSGQGSYNSPLHF
cdr3_nt: TGTGCCAGCAGCTCTGGACAGGGCTCCTATAATTCACCCCTCCACTTT

j_call: TRBJ2-1
clone_size: NA
cdr3_length: 15
v_call: TRBV6-5
d_call: NA
cdr3_aa: CASSLDGASYNEQFF
cdr3_nt: TGTGCCAGCAGTTTAGACGGAGCCTCCTACAATGAGCAGTTCTTC

j_call: TRBJ1-2
clone_size: NA
cdr3_length: 13
v_call: TRBV5-1
d_call: NA
cdr3_aa: CASSLDPHNGYTF
cdr3_nt: TGCGCCAGCAGCTTGGACCCGCACAACGGCTACACCTTC

j_call: TRBJ1-1
clone_size: NA
cdr3_length: 15
v_call: TRBV7-2
d_call: TRBD1
cdr3_aa: CASSLVLGTGTEAFF
cdr3_nt: TGTGCCAGCAGCTTAGTGTTGGGGACAGGGACTGAAGCTTTCTTT

j_call: TRBJ1-3
clone_size: once
cdr3_length: 16
v_call: TRBV5-5
d_call: NA
cdr3_aa: CASTPEIDNSGNTIYF
cdr3_nt: TGTGCCAGCACCCCGGAGATAGATAACTCTGGAAACACCATATATTTT